Listed here is a single T cell receptor beta chain. Its antigen is as yet unknown. Sampled blood was obtained at baseline, cycle 4 day 1, and cycle 7 day 1. CDR3 length: 14 residues. CDR1 and CDR2 from the germline V gene are LNHNV and YYDKDF (reference sequence). V was pared by 0 bases and J by 4 bases, with 3 bases of the junction left unmatched. Sequencing used immunoSEQ multiplex PCR; TCRdb keeps in-frame clones, though not all of them. Among about 54,000 clones listed, around 90% were seen once. The entry originates in a study of OX40 agonist ivuxolimab in advanced cancers. Study-level information: Those enrolled were 80% to 85% male, with a mean age of 60 years and ages from roughly 20 to 85. Study results and caveats: Dosing at 0.1 to 3.0 mg/kg was accompanied by clonal expansion of CD4+ and CD8+ blood T cells by week 6. Expanded clones belonging to CD8+ T cells outnumbered, on average, those of CD4+.

The rearrangement joins TRBV15 to TRBJ2-7, with 7 bases matching TRBD2. The TCR originated in an adult with an advanced solid tumor such as melanoma, head and neck, liver or kidney cancer. The starting material was CD4+ or CD8+ T cells sorted from blood, obtained in a trial of the OX40 agonist ivuxolimab. CDR3 bases: TGTGCCACCAGCAGAGAGCGGGGGACGTACGAGCAGTACTTC. Protein sequence: CATSRERGTYEQYF.